This TCR beta chain was captured in a study of blood T cells in healthy people across ages. Using a J-beta primer mix together with a sample-barcoded 5' primer, a second PCR was run for roughly 7 to 12 cycles. TCRdb passed the 5' RACE reads through MiXCR, listing each CDR3 protein once. This table holds hundreds of thousands of distinct CDR3 sequences, around half found once. As concerns this clonotype: Its target is unknown.

This CDR3 is 15 amino acids long. V shed 4 bases and J 2 bases; nucleotides not matched to a gene: 4. Germline CDR1 is SGHRS and CDR2 is YFSETQ. Notes on the study in general: Older individuals had lower TCR beta diversity per million T cells (the decline was roughly linear).

This clonotype originated in a woman in her fifties or sixties in good health. Sample: blood. V and J are TRBV5-1 and TRBJ2-2, with 8 bases matching TRBD1. The CDR3 bases are TGCGCCAGCAGCCAGGACAGGGCTAACACCGGGGAGCTGTTTTTT. Amino acid sequence: CASSQDRANTGELFF.